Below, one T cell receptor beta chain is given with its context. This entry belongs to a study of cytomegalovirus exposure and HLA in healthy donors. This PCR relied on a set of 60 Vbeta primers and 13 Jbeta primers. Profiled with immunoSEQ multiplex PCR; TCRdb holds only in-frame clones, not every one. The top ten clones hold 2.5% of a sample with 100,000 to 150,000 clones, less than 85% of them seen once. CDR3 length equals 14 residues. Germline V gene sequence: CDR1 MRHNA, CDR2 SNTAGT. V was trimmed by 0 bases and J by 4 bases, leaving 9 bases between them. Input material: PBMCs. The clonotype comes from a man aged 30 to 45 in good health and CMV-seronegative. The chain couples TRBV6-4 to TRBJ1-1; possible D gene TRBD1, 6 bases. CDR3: CASSDSRGGTEAFF. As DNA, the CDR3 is TGTGCCAGCAGTGACTCGAGGGGGGGCACTGAAGCTTTCTTT.